Presented here are 25 T cell receptor beta chains from one specimen sequenced in a study of T cell responses to AZD1222 COVID-19 vaccine. TCRdb keeps only in-frame clones here, not all; method: immunoSEQ multiplex PCR. The table includes about 82,000 clones, about 90% detected once. The source was peripheral blood, collected on day 0 of AZD1222 vaccination. The receptors come from an adult in good health.

This chain connects TRBV27 to TRBJ2-7; no definite D call. Trimming pared 3 bases from V and 0 bases from J, leaving 9 bases between. This CDR3 is built from 14 residues. CDR1 and CDR2 from the germline V gene are MNHEY and SMNVEV (reference sequence). Here the CDR3 reads CASSFGPSSYEQYF. The CDR3, as DNA: TGTGCCAGCAGTTTTGGTCCTAGCTCCTACGAGCAGTACTTC.

V is TRBV30 and J is TRBJ2-1; D may correspond to TRBD1 or TRBD2 (5 bases each). The V gene's germline CDR1 is GTSNPN and CDR2 SVGIG (reference sequence). The CDR3 has 16 amino acids. V was cut by 0 bases and J by 4 bases, with 16 bases left in between. The CDR3, as DNA: TGTGCCTGGAGTGTACCGGGGCTGGGGCCGTACAATGAGCAGTTCTTC. The encoded protein is CAWSVPGLGPYNEQFF.

The genes are TRBV7-9 and TRBJ1-2; TRBD1 agrees at 7 bases. The CDR3 consists of 13 residues. V dropped 5 bases and J dropped 5; count of bases not matched to a gene: 5. The germline V gene encodes CDR1 SEHNR and CDR2 FQNEAQ (reference sequence). CDR3 sequence reads: CASSEDRPYGYTF. The CDR3, as DNA: TGTGCCAGCAGCGAGGACAGGCCGTATGGCTACACCTTC.

This chain connects TRBV7-3 to TRBJ2-3; D gene ambiguous. The CDR3 spans 12 residues. V gave up 5 bases and J gave up 4 bases, with 7 bases separating them. Looked up from germline, CDR1 is SGHTA and CDR2 is FQGTGA. The DNA for the CDR3 is TGTGCCAGCAGCCCCATCGCAGATACGCAGTATTTT. Translated, it gives CASSPIADTQYF.

The chain carries TRBV7-8 and TRBJ1-2; D gene uncertain. Trimming took off 4 bases at V and 8 bases at J, with 20 bases between the two ends. This CDR3 spans 15 amino acids. Germline V gene lookup returns CDR1 SGHVS and CDR2 FQNEAQ. The CDR3 is CASSSQMDGVGGYTF. As DNA, the CDR3 is TGTGCCAGCAGCTCCCAGATGGACGGGGTCGGCGGCTACACCTTC.

V usage is TRBV4-1 and J usage is TRBJ1-3, with 7 bases that match TRBD1. In germline, CDR1 is MGHRA, CDR2 YSYEKL. Trimming cost V 4 bases and J 3 bases; bases outside gene matches: 9. The CDR3 is made up of 16 amino acids. The CDR3 DNA reads TGCGCCAGCAGCCCGATGACAGGGCTCCTTGGAAACACCATATATTTT. It codes for CASSPMTGLLGNTIYF.

This rearrangement joins TRBV3-1 (or the pseudogene TRBV3-2) to TRBJ1-2; 7 positions agree with TRBD1. CDR3 length: 15 residues. The V gene end was trimmed by 4 bases and the J gene end by 3 bases; junction bases not matched to a gene: 8. Germline CDR1 LGHDT, CDR2 YNNKEL (reference sequence). The CDR3 sequence: CASSPVPRGDYGYTF. CDR3 sequence (DNA): TGTGCCAGCAGCCCGGTTCCCAGGGGGGACTATGGCTACACCTTC.

This clone has only one observation. The rearrangement uses TRBV4-2 and TRBJ2-7, with 10 positions matching TRBD2. The CDR3 sequence is 16 residues long. Germline lookup yields CDR1 LGHNA and CDR2 YNFKEQ. J was trimmed by 1 base and V by 5 bases; bases with no gene match: 8. DNA of the CDR3: TGTGCCAGCAGCTCCCCGGGTAGCGGGGGGTCCTACGAGCAGTACTTC. Translating gives CASSSPGSGGSYEQYF.

V usage is TRBV7-8 and J usage is TRBJ1-2; D gene unclear. Germline loops: CDR1 SGHVS, CDR2 FQNEAQ. V was shortened by 8 bases and J by 6 bases, with 22 bases between the two germline ends. The CDR3 length is 15 residues. CDR3 sequence (DNA): TGTGCCAGCCACCCGGTGAGAGTCTACACTGATGGCTACACCTTC. Its protein product is CASHPVRVYTDGYTF. The full variable domain, with the rest looked up from reference TRBV7-8 and TRBJ1-2, is GAGVSQSPRYKVAKRGQDVALRCDPISGHVSLFWYQQALGQGPEFLTYFQNEAQLDKSGLPSDRFFAERPEGSVSTLKIQRTQQEDSAVYLCASHPVRVYTDGYTFGSGTRLTVV.

A word on this clone: A read error may account for a junction end that differs from germline. This CDR3 is CASSKGGNTEAFF. The CDR3 bases are TGCGCCAGCAGCAAAGGGGGGAACACTGAAGCTTTCTTT. This chain connects TRBV12-3 or TRBV12-4 to TRBJ1-1; a weak D match, TRBD1 (6 bases). The CDR3 has 13 residues.

The J gene is TRBJ1-1, the V gene TRBV27; D gene uncertain. The CDR3 is 13 amino acids. Trimming left V 7 bases short and J 0 bases short, with 9 bases between. Germline V gene data show CDR1 as MNHEY and CDR2 as SMNVEV (reference sequence). The CDR3 sequence is CASKRLMNTEAFF. The DNA for the CDR3 is TGTGCCAGCAAGAGGCTTATGAACACTGAAGCTTTCTTT.

This chain connects TRBV6-5 to TRBJ1-2, with D possibly TRBD1 on 6 matching bases. There are 13 residues in the CDR3. V was cut by 8 bases and J by 6 bases, with 16 bases left in between. Germline CDR1 and CDR2: MNHEY and SVGAGI. CDR3 loop: CASRQGGGNGYTF. CDR3 in DNA: TGTGCCAGCCGCCAGGGAGGGGGAAATGGCTACACCTTC.

The chain employs TRBV19 and TRBJ2-3, with TRBD2 identical over 8 bases. Looked up from germline, CDR1 is LNHDA and CDR2 is SQIVND (reference sequence). V lost 3 bases, J lost 1 base, and 3 bases stayed unmatched. The CDR3 extends over 15 amino acids. This chain's CDR3 is CASSMTTSGTDTQYF. The CDR3 DNA reads as TGTGCCAGTAGTATGACGACTAGCGGCACAGATACGCAGTATTTT.

The rearrangement uses TRBV18 and TRBJ1-6, with 8 bases identical to TRBD1. The germline V gene has CDR1 KGHSH and CDR2 LQKENI. Trimming cost V 3 bases and J 6 bases; bases outside gene matches: 13. The length of the CDR3 is 18 residues. In DNA form, the CDR3 reads TGTGCCAGCTCACCGCTGGACAGGGTTCTTATGGGTAATTCACCCCTCCACTTT. Amino acid sequence: CASSPLDRVLMGNSPLHF.

Remarks on this clone: One end of the junction fails to match germline, which may point to a read error. The CDR3 DNA reads TGTGCTAGCAGTCTTCAAGCGGGGGGGCTGCAAGATACGCAGTATTTT. Protein: CASSLQAGGLQDTQYF. The J gene is TRBJ2-3, the V gene TRBV7-7; 10 bases align to TRBD2. This CDR3 region has 16 residues. Germline CDR1 SSHAT, CDR2 FNYEAQ (reference sequence).

The chain is built from TRBV6-5 and TRBJ1-1; tentatively, D is TRBD1 (5 bases). The germline V gene has CDR1 MNHEY and CDR2 SVGAGI. This CDR3 is built from 14 residues. V was pared by 0 bases and J by 4 bases, with 9 bases between. The CDR3 DNA sequence: TGTGCCAGCAGTTACTCGGGGGAGGGCACTGAAGCTTTCTTT. Protein: CASSYSGEGTEAFF.

The rearrangement links TRBV10-3 to TRBJ2-3; D ambiguous. The V gene lost 1 base and the J gene lost 2 bases, with 10 bases spanning the gap. CDR3 length equals 15 residues. The germline CDR1 and CDR2 sequences are ENHRY and SYGVKD. The CDR3 sequence: CAISEFATATDTQYF. CDR3 nucleotide sequence: TGTGCCATCAGTGAGTTCGCGACCGCCACAGATACGCAGTATTTT.

V usage is TRBV18 and J usage is TRBJ2-3, with unresolved D. This CDR3 comprises 12 residues. Trimming removed 3 bases from V and 2 bases from J, with 3 bases in between. The germline CDR1 and CDR2 sequences are KGHSH and LQKENI. The CDR3 loop reads CASSPSTDTQYF. The CDR3 coding sequence is TGTGCCAGCTCACCCTCCACAGATACGCAGTATTTT.

This rearrangement joins TRBV5-6 to TRBJ1-1, with D uncertain. Between the trimmed V and J ends, which lost 2 bases and 4 bases, there was a span of 12 bases. The CDR3 sequence is 14 residues long. CDR1 and CDR2 (germline): SGHDT, YYEEEE. DNA of the CDR3: TGTGCCAGCAGCTTCTTACGACCCCCCACTGAAGCTTTCTTT. It yields the protein CASSFLRPPTEAFF.

This chain links TRBV2 with TRBJ2-1; D possibly uses TRBD1 or TRBD2 (5 bases each). V was clipped by 11 bases and J by 7 bases, with 15 bases between them. CDR3 size: 12 residues. Looked up from germline, CDR1 is SNHLY and CDR2 is FYNNEI. CDR3: CAVVGVGNEQFF. The CDR3, as DNA: TGTGCCGTAGTGGGGGTAGGGAATGAGCAGTTCTTC.

J is TRBJ1-2 and V is TRBV9; TRBD1 is a possible D gene (5 bases). The CDR3 runs to 17 residues. V lost 0 bases and J lost 4, with 19 bases in between. The germline V gene encodes CDR1 SGDLS and CDR2 YYNGEE. The CDR3: CASSVEGDGAVSYGYTF. CDR3 bases: TGTGCCAGCAGCGTAGAAGGGGACGGGGCCGTGAGCTATGGCTACACCTTC.

The CDR3 nucleotides read TGTGCCAGCAGCTCCCAACAGGGATACACTGAAGCTTTCTTT. It codes for CASSSQQGYTEAFF. The chain is built from TRBV13 and TRBJ1-1; TRBD1 might be the D (6 bases). Trimming stripped 4 bases from V and 3 bases from J, with 12 bases between. There are 14 residues in the CDR3. Germline loops: CDR1 PRHDT, CDR2 FYEKMQ (reference sequence).

The rearrangement uses TRBV19 and TRBJ2-3; D assignment may be TRBD1 or TRBD2 (5 bases each). The CDR3 is made up of 14 amino acids. The V and J ends lost 7 bases and 5 bases respectively, with 16 bases between them. The V gene's germline CDR1 is LNHDA and CDR2 SQIVND (reference sequence). In DNA form, the CDR3 reads TGTGCCAGTACCCGGGGTGGGGGAAGAGATACGCAGTATTTT. Protein product: CASTRGGGRDTQYF.

The chain links TRBV5-6 to TRBJ1-2; unclear D gene. Per the germline V gene, CDR1 is SGHDT and CDR2 is YYEEEE. This CDR3 comprises 15 residues. V was pared by 0 bases and J by 4 bases, with 13 bases between. CDR3 in DNA: TGTGCCAGCAGCTTGGCCTCCGCAGAAATCTATGGCTACACCTTC. It codes for CASSLASAEIYGYTF.

The chain combines TRBV11-2 with TRBJ2-3, with 8 nucleotides matching TRBD1. V lost 1 base and J lost 3; bases outside the gene matches: 3. Germline V gives CDR1 SGHAT, CDR2 FQNNGV. There are 15 residues in the CDR3. The chain's CDR3 is CASSLVGQGTDTQYF. CDR3 in DNA: TGTGCCAGCAGCTTAGTTGGACAGGGAACAGATACGCAGTATTTT.